Below, one T cell receptor beta chain is given with its context. CDR1 and CDR2 from the germline V gene are SGHDT and YYEEEE. This CDR3 has 14 residues. V lost 0 bases, J lost 1 base, and 7 bases lay in between. These data come from a study of T cell changes during pregnancy in multiple sclerosis. TCRdb's copy holds only in-frame clones and misses some; the assay was immunoSEQ multiplex PCR. This table holds some 60,000 clones, 90% to 95% found once. The source was peripheral blood, collected in the first trimester of pregnancy. This sequence joins TRBV5-6 and TRBJ1-2; D gene ambiguous. This clonotype was obtained from a female donor with multiple sclerosis, enrolled in a pregnancy study. As DNA, the CDR3 is TGTGCCAGCAGCTTGGGACAACTTAACTATGGCTACACCTTC. It codes for CASSLGQLNYGYTF.